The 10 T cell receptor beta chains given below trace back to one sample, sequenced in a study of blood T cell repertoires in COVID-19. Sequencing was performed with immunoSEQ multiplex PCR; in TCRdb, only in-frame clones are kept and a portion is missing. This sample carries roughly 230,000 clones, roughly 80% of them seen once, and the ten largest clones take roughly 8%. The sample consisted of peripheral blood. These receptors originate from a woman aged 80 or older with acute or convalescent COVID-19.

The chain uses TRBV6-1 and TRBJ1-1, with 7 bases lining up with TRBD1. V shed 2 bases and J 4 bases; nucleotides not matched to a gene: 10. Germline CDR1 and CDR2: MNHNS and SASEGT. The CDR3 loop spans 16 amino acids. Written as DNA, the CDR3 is TGTGCCAGCAGTGAAACTTTAGGGGGCGGAAGCACTGAAGCTTTCTTT. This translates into CASSETLGGGSTEAFF.

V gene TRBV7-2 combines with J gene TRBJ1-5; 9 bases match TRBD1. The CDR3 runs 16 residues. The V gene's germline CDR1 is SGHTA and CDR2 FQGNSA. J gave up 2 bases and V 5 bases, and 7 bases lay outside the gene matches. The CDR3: CASSARDREGNQPQHF. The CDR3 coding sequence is TGTGCCAGCAGCGCCCGGGACAGGGAGGGCAATCAGCCCCAGCATTTT.

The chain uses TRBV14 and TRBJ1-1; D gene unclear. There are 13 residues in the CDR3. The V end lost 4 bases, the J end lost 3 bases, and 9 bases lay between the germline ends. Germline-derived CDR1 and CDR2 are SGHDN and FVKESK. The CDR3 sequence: CASSPFEDTEAFF. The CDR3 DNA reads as TGTGCCAGCAGCCCCTTCGAGGACACTGAAGCTTTCTTT.

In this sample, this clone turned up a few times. CDR3 sequence reads: CASSFGRAGASYEQYF. The CDR3 region has the DNA TGTGCCAGCAGTTTTGGAAGGGCAGGGGCTTCCTACGAGCAGTACTTC. The chain carries TRBV28 and TRBJ2-7; possible D gene TRBD1, 6 bases. This CDR3 is built from 16 residues. Trimming stripped 3 bases from V and 1 base from J, with 16 bases between. Germline loops: CDR1 MDHEN, CDR2 SYDVKM.

The CDR3 is CASSSSGTGTRSPLHF. The CDR3 DNA reads TGCGCCAGCAGTTCCTCCGGGACAGGGACGAGGTCACCCCTCCACTTT. The rearrangement joins TRBV5-1 to TRBJ1-6, with 9 bases fitting TRBD1. The junction had 13 bases not matched to a gene; V was cut back by 5 bases and J by 10 bases. CDR1 SGHRS and CDR2 YFSETQ come from the germline V gene. CDR3 length: 16 amino acids.

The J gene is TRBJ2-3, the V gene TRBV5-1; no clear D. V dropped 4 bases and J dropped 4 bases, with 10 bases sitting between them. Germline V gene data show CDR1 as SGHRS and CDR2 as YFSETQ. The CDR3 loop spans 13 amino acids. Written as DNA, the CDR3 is TGCGCCAGCAGCCCCCTCGAGGCAGATACGCAGTATTTT. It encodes CASSPLEADTQYF.

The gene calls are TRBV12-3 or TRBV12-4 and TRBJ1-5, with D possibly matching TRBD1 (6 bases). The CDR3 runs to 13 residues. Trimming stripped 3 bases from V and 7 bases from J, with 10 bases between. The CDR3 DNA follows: TGTGCCAGCAGTTTGGTGCAGGGGCAGCCCCAGCATTTT. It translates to CASSLVQGQPQHF.

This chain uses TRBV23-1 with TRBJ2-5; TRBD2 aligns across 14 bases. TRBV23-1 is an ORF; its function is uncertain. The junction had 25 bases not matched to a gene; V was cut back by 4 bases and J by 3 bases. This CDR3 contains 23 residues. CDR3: CASSRSWVLGLPGLAGVKETQYF. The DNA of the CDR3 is TGCGCCAGCAGTCGGTCGTGGGTCCTCGGGCTTCCGGGACTAGCGGGGGTCAAAGAGACCCAGTACTTC.

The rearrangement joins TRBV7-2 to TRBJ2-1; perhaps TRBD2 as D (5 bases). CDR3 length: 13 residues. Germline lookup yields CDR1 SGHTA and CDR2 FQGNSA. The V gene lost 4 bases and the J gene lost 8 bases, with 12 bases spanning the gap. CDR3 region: CASSSRPGDEQFF. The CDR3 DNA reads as TGTGCCAGCAGCTCCCGACCCGGGGATGAGCAGTTCTTC.

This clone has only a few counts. The CDR3 nucleotides read TGCGCCAGCAGCTTGGGGACAGGGGGCCATAATTCACCCCTCCACTTT. Protein product: CASSLGTGGHNSPLHF. The chain combines TRBV5-1 with TRBJ1-6, with 11 bases identical to TRBD1. The CDR3 spans 16 residues. Germline-derived CDR1 and CDR2 are SGHRS and YFSETQ. The J segment lost 5 bases and the V segment lost 0 bases, leaving 1 base of the junction unmatched.